This TCR beta chain was identified in a study of cytomegalovirus exposure and HLA in healthy donors (dated by TCRdb to 2017 to 2019). With respect to the entire study: According to a later analysis, one platform produced both the roughly 110 validation repertoires and the 720 or so repertoires of the first cohort. To predict cytomegalovirus infection status, the study brought together high-throughput TCR immunosequencing, statistical association of individual TCRs with disease status, and machine learning. In addition to the first cohort of 666 subjects, a separate validation cohort of approximately 130 different subjects was used. The study was designed to test whether signatures of past pathogen exposure could be identified by cataloging public T cell receptors. The paper as a whole reports these results and caveats: In both the original and validation cohorts, the classifier was reported to diagnose cytomegalovirus status with high specificity and sensitivity. In a later analysis, TCRs clustered in the first cohort were found to also tend to co-occur in the roughly 120 validation repertoires, with over 90% of cluster scores above 0. In vitro tests confirmed that a few of the cytomegalovirus-associated TCR beta chains recognize cytomegalovirus antigens. The validation cohort had no HLA typing available for a later analysis, so co-occurrence within that cohort was assessed over all 120 or so repertoires. Most TCR sequences were seen in very few donors, while some public TCRs were found in many individuals. The authors suggested that the approach could potentially be generalized to other disease states and immunological phenotypes. A total of 150 to 200 TCR beta chains were listed by the study as associated with cytomegalovirus.

About this clone itself: Its antigen has not been determined. There are no base qualities to consult, and no much larger clone falls within one base.

Donors formed part of the validation cohort, which comprised 120 subjects and was distinct from the first cohort of 550 to 850 subjects. The library relied on the immunoSEQ multiplex PCR assay. Per the original workflow: To diagnose cytomegalovirus status from the catalog of TCR beta chain sequences, a statistical classification framework was built. This is the immuneACCESS table as TCRdb keeps it, with only in-frame sequences that have V and J called. A part of the clones is gone; compared with another copy, unresolved V genes explain less than half, and the rest is unexplained. V and J calls and clone size are copied from that table; D and trimming were computed from the DNA. The sample contains hundreds of thousands of clones, about nine tenths of them found a single time. The ten largest clonotypes hold 0.65% to 0.95% of the sample. Reading from cysteine to phenylalanine, the CDR3 counts 13 amino acids. The read is trimmed to its CDR3 DNA, 39 bases read in frame from base 1. The germline V gene sets CDR1 to MDHEN and CDR2 to SYDVKM. V loses 5 bases at its end and J loses 8 bases; junction bases beyond the gene matches: 8.

Material: PBMCs. The receptor was isolated from a woman between 18 and 29 years old in good health and CMV-seronegative. Recombination connected TRBV28 to TRBJ1-2; a stretch of 7 junction bases matches TRBD1. For the CDR3, the sequence is CASSGQQGYGYTF. The bases read TGTGCCAGCAGTGGCCAACAGGGGTACGGCTACACCTTC.